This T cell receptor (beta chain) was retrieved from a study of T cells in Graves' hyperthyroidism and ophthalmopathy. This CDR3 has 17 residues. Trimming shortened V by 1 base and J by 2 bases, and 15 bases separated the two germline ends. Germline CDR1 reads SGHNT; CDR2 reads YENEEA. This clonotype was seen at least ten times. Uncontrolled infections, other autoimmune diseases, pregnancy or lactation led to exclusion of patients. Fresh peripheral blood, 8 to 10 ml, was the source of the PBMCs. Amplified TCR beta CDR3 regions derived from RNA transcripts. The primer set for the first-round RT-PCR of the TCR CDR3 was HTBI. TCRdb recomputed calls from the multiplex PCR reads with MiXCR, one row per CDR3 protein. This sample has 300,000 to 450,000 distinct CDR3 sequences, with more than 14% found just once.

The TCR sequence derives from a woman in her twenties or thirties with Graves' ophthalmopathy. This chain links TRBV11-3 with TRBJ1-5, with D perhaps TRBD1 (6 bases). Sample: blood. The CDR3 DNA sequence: TGTGCCAGCAGCTTAGTGGACCCAGGGGCTGGCAATCAGCCCCAGCATTTT. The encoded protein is CASSLVDPGAGNQPQHF.